Listed here is a single T cell receptor (beta chain). This specimen belongs to a study of blood T cells in healthy people across ages. The V gene's germline CDR1 is SGHTA and CDR2 FQGTGA. The CDR3 totals 14 residues. Trimming cost V 5 bases and J 3 bases; bases outside gene matches: 3. The second PCR ran 7 to 11 cycles with a sample-barcoded 5' primer and J-beta primers. TCRdb re-analysed the 5' RACE reads in MiXCR, keeping a single row per CDR3 protein. The data hold hundreds of thousands of distinct CDR3 sequences, with roughly 25% observed a single time. This sample was also put to use in a study of T cells of mothers and their children. Per that paper: The people who donated were three healthy Caucasian mothers and their six children. For cDNA synthesis, the complete extracted RNA was used (about 1.4 ug per 15 ul). Slightly, though not significantly, more overlap was seen in related than in unrelated mother-child pairs. The data showed no persistent microchimeric T cell clones.

This sequence was found in a boy younger than 18 in good health. The chain links TRBV7-3 to TRBJ2-2, with 7 bases matching TRBD1. Specimen: blood. In DNA, the CDR3 is TGTGCCAGCAGCCGGACAGGTGACACCGGGGAGCTGTTTTTT. Its translation: CASSRTGDTGELFF.